These 2 T cell receptor beta chains were all obtained from the same sample, sequenced in a study of blood T cell repertoires in COVID-19. Generated by immunoSEQ multiplex PCR, the TCRdb table keeps only in-frame clones and is missing some. The sample holds more than 200,000 clones, over 75% seen once. The sequencing input was peripheral blood. The receptors come from an elderly woman with acute or convalescent COVID-19.

This clone was observed many times. The rearrangement joins TRBV6-5 to TRBJ2-5; the match to TRBD1 covers 8 bases. The J segment lost 4 bases and the V segment lost 5 bases, leaving 9 bases of the junction unmatched. The CDR3 has 15 amino acids. Germline-derived CDR1 and CDR2 are MNHEY and SVGAGI. CDR3 residues: CASSSGQGAAETQYF. The CDR3, as DNA: TGTGCCAGCAGTAGTGGGCAGGGGGCCGCAGAGACCCAGTACTTC.

V usage is TRBV28 and J usage is TRBJ2-6, with 7 bases lining up with TRBD1. CDR1 and CDR2 from the germline V gene are MDHEN and SYDVKM. The V gene end was trimmed by 2 bases and the J gene end by 4 bases; junction bases not matched to a gene: 2. The CDR3 has 15 residues. The CDR3 reads CASSLGTAGANVLTF. In nucleotides, the CDR3 is TGTGCCAGCAGTTTAGGGACAGCGGGGGCCAACGTCCTGACTTTC.